The present entry profiles one TCR beta chain with its context. Its antigen is unidentified. The length of the CDR3 is 15 residues. The V and J ends lost 4 bases and 8 bases respectively, with 15 bases between them. In germline, CDR1 is LGHNA, CDR2 YSLEER. The entry originates in a study of graft-versus-host responses after intestinal transplantation. Study-wide context: Every recipient underwent anti-thymocyte globulin induction, then tacrolimus and steroids for approximately 3 years.

Study-level findings and limits: HvG clone declines early post-transplant were associated with peak circulating GvH levels.

TCRdb's copy holds only in-frame clones and misses some; the assay was immunoSEQ multiplex PCR. The repertoire holds over 45,000 clones, around 90% seen once, with roughly 1.5% in the top ten. The rearrangement links TRBV4-3 to TRBJ1-6, with D possibly being TRBD1 (5 bases). Sequencing was performed on PBMCs, taken 26 days after transplant. The origin of this receptor is a human patient who received an intestinal transplant, so some T cells may come from the graft donor. CDR3 sequence: CASSLTGLGDSPLHF. In nucleotides, the CDR3 is TGCGCCAGCAGCCTCACCGGGTTAGGGGATTCACCCCTCCACTTT.